The 8 T cell receptor beta chains below all came from one sample that was sequenced in a study of T cells in Graves' hyperthyroidism and ophthalmopathy. The source material, RNA transcripts, was used to amplify TCR beta CDR3 regions. First-round RT-PCR with HTBI primers amplified the TCR CDR3 region. TCRdb reprocessed the multiplex PCR reads with MiXCR, giving one entry per CDR3 protein. The table includes about 530,000 distinct CDR3 sequences, approximately 17% detected once. Sequencing was done on a sample of blood. The receptors here all came from a woman under 30 with Graves' ophthalmopathy.

This clonotype was seen only a few times. The V call is TRBV7-8, the J call TRBJ1-5, with 11 nucleotides matching TRBD1. The CDR3 is 16 residues long. The germline V gene encodes CDR1 SGHVS and CDR2 FQNEAQ. The trim removed 6 bases at V and 5 bases at J, leaving 9 bases unmatched. This chain's CDR3 is CASSVTRDRGYQPQHF. The CDR3 nucleotides read TGTGCCAGCAGTGTAACCCGGGACAGGGGGTATCAGCCCCAGCATTTT. The whole variable domain, remainder taken from reference TRBV7-8 and TRBJ1-5, is GAGVSQSPRYKVAKRGQDVALRCDPISGHVSLFWYQQALGQGPEFLTYFQNEAQLDKSGLPSDRFFAERPEGSVSTLKIQRTQQEDSAVYLCASSVTRDRGYQPQHFGDGTRLSIL.

This clonotype came up many times. The V call is TRBV18, the J call TRBJ1-1; a possible D gene is TRBD1 (5 bases). Germline lookup yields CDR1 KGHSH and CDR2 LQKENI. V was clipped by 3 bases and J by 7 bases, with 15 bases between them. The CDR3 covers 14 residues. CDR3 sequence (DNA): TGTGCCAGCTCACCGAAAGCAGGGTGGTATGAAGCTTTCTTT. Protein product: CASSPKAGWYEAFF.

This clonotype was counted only a few times. The chain recombines TRBV7-2 with TRBJ2-2; tentatively, D is TRBD2 (6 bases). CDR1 and CDR2 (germline): SGHTA, FQGNSA. This CDR3 comprises 15 residues. Between the trimmed V and J ends, which lost 1 base and 5 bases, there was a span of 11 bases. The CDR3 nucleotides are TGTGCCAGCAGCTTAGGACTAGTGGGTACCGGGGAGCTGTTTTTT. Its protein is CASSLGLVGTGELFF.

This clonotype was recorded many times. The chain carries TRBV30 and TRBJ2-2; 7 positions agree with TRBD1. The trim removed 1 base at V and 9 bases at J, leaving 2 bases unmatched. The CDR3 has 12 residues. CDR1 and CDR2 (germline): GTSNPN, SVGIG (reference sequence). The CDR3: CAWSERGRELFF. In DNA form, the CDR3 reads TGTGCCTGGAGTGAAAGGGGGCGGGAGCTGTTTTTT.

V usage is TRBV27 and J usage is TRBJ1-1; 7 bases agree with TRBD1. The CDR3 totals 15 residues. The germline V gene has CDR1 MNHEY and CDR2 SMNVEV (reference sequence). After removal of 6 bases from V and 4 bases from J, the junction contained 11 bases not matched to a gene. The CDR3 nucleotides read TGTGCCAGCAGGATAGGGGGCCTGGGAGGCACTGAAGCTTTCTTT. It codes for CASRIGGLGGTEAFF.

CDR3 in amino acids: CAISRTSGSFSAGELFF. CDR3 nucleotide sequence: TGTGCCATCAGCCGGACTAGCGGGAGCTTTAGCGCCGGGGAGCTGTTTTTT. The chain recombines TRBV10-3 with TRBJ2-2; 13 bases match TRBD2. Germline V gene lookup returns CDR1 ENHRY and CDR2 SYGVKD. CDR3 length equals 17 residues. With V trimmed by 6 bases and J by 6 bases, 10 bases remained unmatched.

The DNA of the CDR3 is TGTGCCAGTAGTATAGAACTTCGGACTAGCGGGGACGAGCAGTACTTC. Its translation is CASSIELRTSGDEQYF. This chain connects TRBV19 to TRBJ2-7; 12 bases are shared with TRBD2. With 0 bases clipped from V and 5 bases from J, the junction kept 5 bases outside the gene matches. The CDR3 spans 16 residues. Germline V lookup: CDR1 LNHDA, CDR2 SQIVND (reference sequence).

As for this clonotype: A single base separates this from a much larger clone, so it may be a read error. The V call is TRBV28, the J call TRBJ2-3; D assignment may be TRBD1 or TRBD2 (5 bases each). Germline CDR1 MDHEN, CDR2 SYDVKM. The CDR3 runs to 14 residues. The germline V and J ends were trimmed by 5 bases and 2 bases, with 11 bases remaining between them. The CDR3 loop is CASSMGPITDTQYF. DNA of the CDR3: TGTGCCAGCAGTATGGGACCCATCACAGATACGCAGTATTTT.